This T cell receptor beta chain comes out of a study of shared clonotypes between healthy human individuals. CD8 cells regarded as naive lacked CD45RO, were positively chosen for CCR7, and omitted terminally differentiated effector memory CD45RA+ cells. CDR3 length: 15 residues. J was trimmed by 2 bases and V by 3 bases; bases with no gene match: 6. Germline CDR1 reads SNHLY; CDR2 reads FYNNEI. Produced via immunoSEQ multiplex PCR; TCRdb's table is partial and in-frame only. The sample yields just over 2,000,000 clones, roughly 95% seen once. J is TRBJ2-7 and V is TRBV2, with TRBD2 matching 8 bases. The origin of this receptor is a man younger than 35 in good health. Sequenced: naive CD8+ T cells sorted from blood. The CDR3 nucleotides are TGTGCCAGCAGTGAGAGCGGGGGCCTGACCTACGAGCAGTACTTC. Translating it yields CASSESGGLTYEQYF. Filled out from reference TRBV2 and TRBJ2-7, the complete variable domain reads EPEVTQTPSHQVTQMGQEVILRCVPISNHLYFYWYRQILGQKVEFLVSFYNNEISEKSEIFDDQFSVERPDGSNFTLKIRSTKLEDSAMYFCASSESGGLTYEQYFGPGTRLTVT.